Presented here are 28 T cell receptor beta chains from one specimen sequenced in a study of blood T cells in healthy people across ages. Next came a second PCR, run for roughly 6 to 11 cycles, which used a sample-barcoded 5' primer along with a J-beta primer mix. TCRdb re-called the 5' RACE reads through MiXCR, storing one row per CDR3 protein. The sample lists around 1,500,000 distinct CDR3 sequences, roughly 27% occurring once. Sequences were obtained from blood. The receptor source for this set is a woman in her twenties or thirties in good health.

This clonotype was observed once. The genes are TRBV20-1 and TRBJ2-7; D is unclear. This CDR3 is 14 amino acids long. Germline V gives CDR1 DFQATT, CDR2 SNEGSKA (reference sequence). Trimming took off 3 bases at V and 10 bases at J, with 22 bases between the two ends. CDR3 protein: CSASGSRISLAQYF. CDR3 nucleotides: TGCAGTGCTAGTGGGTCAAGGATAAGTCTGGCCCAGTACTTC.

A word on this clonotype: A much larger clone lies one base from this, so it may be a read error. V and J are TRBV28 and TRBJ2-7; TRBD1 matches at 10 bases. V dropped 0 bases and J dropped 7; count of bases not matched to a gene: 3. Germline V gene data show CDR1 as MDHEN and CDR2 as SYDVKM. The CDR3 runs 14 residues. The CDR3 region is CASSLWGQGNEQYF. The CDR3 DNA is TGTGCCAGCAGTTTATGGGGACAGGGGAATGAGCAGTACTTC.

This clonotype occurred many times. The rearrangement joins TRBV5-5 to TRBJ2-1; 8 nucleotides agree with TRBD1. The V and J ends lost 2 bases and 0 bases, in that order; junction bases with no gene match: 1. CDR1 SGHKS and CDR2 YYEKEE come from the germline V gene (reference sequence). This CDR3 spans 15 amino acids. CDR3 nucleotide sequence: TGTGCCAGCAGCTTCGGACAGGGCTCCTACAATGAGCAGTTCTTC. It is translated as CASSFGQGSYNEQFF.

This chain joins TRBV27 and TRBJ1-5, with 8 bases identical to TRBD1. The ends lost 3 bases at V and 7 bases at J; junction bases unmatched: 8. CDR1 and CDR2 (germline): MNHEY, SMNVEV (reference sequence). The CDR3 has 15 residues. The CDR3 DNA sequence: TGTGCCAGCAGTTTGTCCGACAGGGGCGAGCAGCCCCAGCATTTT. Translation gives CASSLSDRGEQPQHF.

The sample holds a few counts of this clonotype. The V call is TRBV10-3, the J call TRBJ1-2, with no clear D. The CDR3 length is 12 residues. V lost 7 bases and J 9 bases, leaving 15 bases between the germline ends. Germline V gives CDR1 ENHRY, CDR2 SYGVKD. CDR3 DNA: TGTGCCATCAATCCTGGAGCGGCGAGCTACACCTTC. It encodes CAINPGAASYTF.

A remark on this clonotype: An end of the junction does not agree with germline; a read error may underlie this. The chain has TRBV7-9 and TRBJ2-2; tentatively, D is TRBD1 (6 bases). The CDR3 is made up of 16 amino acids. Germline CDR1 SEHNR, CDR2 FQNEAQ (reference sequence). The CDR3 DNA sequence: TGTGCCAGCAGCTACGAAGGGACATCGAACACCGGGGAACTGTTTTTT. This gives the protein CASSYEGTSNTGELFF. Combining the CDR3 with reference TRBV7-9 and TRBJ2-2 gives the whole variable domain DTGVSQNPRHKITKRGQNVTFRCDPISEHNRLYWYRQTLGQGPEFLTYFQNEAQLEKSRLLSDRFSAERPKGSFSTLEIQRTEQGDSAMYLCASSYEGTSNTGELFFGEGSRLTVL.

In its sample, this clonotype was seen many times. The rearrangement uses TRBV10-3 and TRBJ2-1, with 10 bases lining up with TRBD2. V shed 0 bases and J 5 bases; nucleotides not matched to a gene: 10. The germline V gene encodes CDR1 ENHRY and CDR2 SYGVKD. This CDR3 contains 18 residues. The CDR3 protein is CAISESKSGREQDNEQFF. Here the CDR3 DNA reads TGTGCCATCAGTGAGTCGAAAAGCGGGAGGGAGCAGGACAATGAGCAGTTCTTC.

Points on this clonotype: One base away lies a much larger clone, so this may be a sequencing read error. The rearrangement links TRBV3-1 to TRBJ2-5; 9 nucleotides line up with TRBD1. The last part of the DNA fits TRBJ2-4 better; the J call may be wrong. Germline-derived CDR1 and CDR2 are LGHDT and YNNKEL (reference sequence). CDR3 length equals 15 residues. In nucleotides, the CDR3 is TGTGTCAGCAGCTTCCGGGACAGGGCAGGAAACATTCAGTACTTC. Residues: CVSSFRDRAGNIQYF.

This clonotype was recorded at least ten times. V usage is TRBV5-1 and J usage is TRBJ2-1, with D perhaps TRBD1 (5 bases). The CDR3 runs 15 residues. V lost 0 bases, J lost 8 bases, and 15 bases lay in between. The V gene's germline CDR1 is SGHRS and CDR2 YFSETQ. The CDR3 DNA is TGCGCCAGCAGCTTGGGGGGCCTTTTGGGCGATGAGCAGTTCTTC. Protein sequence: CASSLGGLLGDEQFF.

In this sample, this clonotype turned up a few times. Here the CDR3 reads CASSYQRSATSEQYF. In DNA form, the CDR3 reads TGTGCCAGCAGTTACCAGCGTAGCGCCACCAGTGAGCAGTACTTC. This chain links TRBV6-5 with TRBJ2-7; D might be TRBD2 (5 bases). The V gene lost 2 bases and the J gene lost 7 bases, with 18 bases spanning the gap. The CDR3 is 15 residues long. CDR1 MNHEY and CDR2 SVGAGI come from the germline V gene.

This clonotype appeared many times. One end of the junction varies from germline; a read error may be responsible. V is TRBV12-3 or TRBV12-4 and J is TRBJ2-7; D is unresolved. The CDR3 contains 13 residues. This CDR3 reads CASGHINSHEQYF. CDR3 in DNA: TGTGCCAGCGGGCACATAAACTCCCACGAGCAGTACTTC.

The table lists this clonotype with many counts. The V call is TRBV7-2, the J call TRBJ2-7; D might be TRBD1 (7 bases). Germline V gene lookup returns CDR1 SGHTA and CDR2 FQGNSA. Trimming left V 5 bases short and J 2 bases short, with 16 bases between. This CDR3 spans 15 amino acids. This CDR3 reads CASSPGGTATYEQYF. CDR3 DNA sequence: TGTGCCAGCAGCCCAGGGGGGACCGCGACCTACGAGCAGTACTTC.

This rearrangement joins TRBV12-3 or TRBV12-4 to TRBJ2-5, with 7 bases aligning to TRBD1. The J segment lost 3 bases and the V segment lost 4 bases, leaving 5 bases of the junction unmatched. The CDR3 is made up of 14 amino acids. CDR3 nucleotides: TGTGCCAGCAGTTCCCAGACAGGGAAAGAGACCCAGTACTTC. Translated, it gives CASSSQTGKETQYF.

This clonotype was counted only a few times. The chain joins TRBV2 to TRBJ1-1, with D possibly being TRBD1 (5 bases). The germline V and J ends were trimmed by 8 bases and 6 bases, with 13 bases remaining between them. The germline V gene has CDR1 SNHLY and CDR2 FYNNEI. This CDR3 is 12 amino acids long. Written as DNA, the CDR3 is TGTGCCAGCGGGGGGGACCGTTCTGAAGCTTTCTTT. This codes for CASGGDRSEAFF. Drawing the rest from reference TRBV2 and TRBJ1-1, the complete variable domain is EPEVTQTPSHQVTQMGQEVILRCVPISNHLYFYWYRQILGQKVEFLVSFYNNEISEKSEIFDDQFSVERPDGSNFTLKIRSTKLEDSAMYFCASGGDRSEAFFGQGTRLTVV.

This clonotype was recorded many times. This sequence joins TRBV30 and TRBJ2-3; TRBD2 agrees at 10 bases. Germline trimming cut 3 bases from V and 4 bases from J; bases unmatched to any gene: 4. The CDR3 is made up of 14 amino acids. Germline assignment: CDR1 GTSNPN and CDR2 SVGIG (reference sequence). The chain's CDR3 is CAWRSTSGSDTQYF. The DNA for the CDR3 is TGTGCCTGGAGATCGACTAGCGGGTCAGATACGCAGTATTTT. The full variable domain, completed using reference TRBV30 and TRBJ2-3, is SQTIHQWPATLVQPVGSPLSLECTVEGTSNPNLYWYRQAAGRGLQLLFYSVGIGQISSEVPQNLSASRPQDRQFILSSKKLLLSDSGFYLCAWRSTSGSDTQYFGPGTRLTVL.

This clonotype was observed once. The chain carries TRBV6-5 and TRBJ1-1; D not certain. This CDR3 is built from 15 residues. The germline V gene encodes CDR1 MNHEY and CDR2 SVGAGI. V lost 0 bases, J lost 1 base, and 9 bases lay in between. In nucleotides, the CDR3 is TGTGCCAGCAGTTACTCTCTACGGGCGAACACTGAAGCTTTCTTT. This codes for CASSYSLRANTEAFF.

This clonotype was counted a single time. This clone may be a read error of a much larger clone one base away. This chain joins TRBV28 and TRBJ2-1; 8 bases map to TRBD2. The CDR3 has 12 residues. CDR1 and CDR2 from the germline V gene are MDHEN and SYDVKM. The CDR3 DNA reads TGTGCCTGCAGCCGGGAGGGGTATGAGCAGTTCTTC. Its translation is CACSREGYEQFF.

The V gene is TRBV29-1, the J gene TRBJ2-3; TRBD2 matches at 13 bases. The germline V gene encodes CDR1 SQVTM and CDR2 ANQGSEA. CDR3 length: 17 amino acids. V lost 6 bases, J lost 5 bases, and 14 bases stayed unmatched. This CDR3 reads CSVAGAGTSGGGDTQYF. DNA of the CDR3: TGCAGCGTAGCGGGGGCCGGTACTAGCGGGGGGGGAGATACGCAGTATTTT.

This clonotype was recorded a few times. This chain links TRBV27 with TRBJ2-4, with D tentatively TRBD2 (7 bases). The CDR3 has 14 amino acids. CDR1 and CDR2 (germline): MNHEY, SMNVEV (reference sequence). Between the trimmed V and J ends, which lost 7 bases and 13 bases, there was a span of 23 bases. The DNA of the CDR3 is TGTGCCAGCAAGAATAGCGCGGGGGCATGGGAGCAGTACTTC. Protein sequence: CASKNSAGAWEQYF.

This clonotype was detected ten times or more. The rearrangement uses TRBV20-1 and TRBJ2-3; D gene unclear. This CDR3 is built from 13 residues. From germline, CDR1 is DFQATT and CDR2 SNEGSKA (reference sequence). V shed 5 bases and J shed 5 bases, with 14 bases lying between them. For the CDR3, the DNA is TGCAGTGCTGATCAAGCTGTTAAAGATACGCAGTATTTT. It specifies CSADQAVKDTQYF.

The table lists this clonotype with many counts. J is TRBJ2-7 and V is TRBV12-3 or TRBV12-4, with a weak D call TRBD2 (6 bases). Trimming took 0 bases from V and 5 from J, leaving 11 bases between them. The CDR3 has 14 residues. This CDR3 reads CASSLAGGVHEQYF. CDR3 bases: TGTGCCAGCAGTTTAGCGGGGGGTGTCCACGAGCAGTACTTC.

This clonotype showed up just once. At one boundary the junction diverges from the germline segment, which might be a read error. The V and J genes are TRBV24-1 and TRBJ2-1; 13 bases are a match to TRBD2. There are 18 residues in the CDR3. Germline V lookup: CDR1 KGHDR, CDR2 SFDVKD. In DNA, the CDR3 is TGTGCCACCAGTGACCTACATGGACTAGCGGGAGTGGGATACGAGCAGTGCTTC. Its protein is CATSDLHGLAGVGYEQCF.

The sample holds a few counts of this clonotype. The chain uses TRBV6-6 and TRBJ2-2; 8 bases match TRBD1. CDR3 size: 15 residues. The V gene's germline CDR1 is MNHNY and CDR2 SVGAGI (reference sequence). V lost 5 bases to trimming and J lost 4 bases; unmatched junction nucleotides: 6. CDR3: CASSRTGRCTGELFF. Written as DNA, the CDR3 is TGTGCCAGCAGTCGGACAGGGCGTTGCACCGGGGAGCTGTTTTTT.

The V gene is TRBV5-5, the J gene TRBJ2-2; 7 positions match TRBD2. This CDR3 region has 15 residues. V shed 1 base, J shed 4 bases, and the junction held 4 bases outside the gene matches. CDR1 SGHKS and CDR2 YYEKEE come from the germline V gene (reference sequence). CDR3 in amino acids: CASSLQAGATGELFF. The CDR3 bases are TGTGCCAGCAGCTTGCAGGCGGGAGCCACCGGGGAGCTGTTTTTT.

The rearrangement joins TRBV2 to TRBJ2-7; 12 positions agree with TRBD2. Germline CDR1 SNHLY, CDR2 FYNNEI. CDR3 length: 15 amino acids. After removal of 5 bases from V and 10 bases from J, the junction contained 12 bases not matched to a gene. This chain's CDR3 is CASSLTSGRPEAQYF. The DNA of the CDR3 is TGTGCCAGCAGTCTAACTAGCGGGAGGCCGGAGGCCCAGTACTTC.

The table lists this clonotype with a few counts. A much larger clonotype is one base distant, so this may be a read error. The V gene is TRBV7-9, the J gene TRBJ2-7; D might be TRBD2 (5 bases). The V end was cut by 5 bases, the J end by 7 bases, with 21 bases between. This CDR3 is built from 15 residues. Germline V gene lookup returns CDR1 SEHNR and CDR2 FQNEAQ (reference sequence). In DNA form, the CDR3 reads TGTGCCAGCAGCCTGCGGGTCTCCACCTACAATGAGCAGTACTTC. It specifies CASSLRVSTYNEQYF.

The chain links TRBV7-2 to TRBJ1-5, with D maybe TRBD1 (6 bases). The CDR3 consists of 17 residues. Trimming pared 4 bases from V and 0 bases from J, leaving 16 bases between. Germline V gene lookup returns CDR1 SGHTA and CDR2 FQGNSA. The CDR3 coding sequence is TGTGCCAGCAGCTCCCGGACAGCCCGATATAGCAATCAGCCCCAGCATTTT. It is translated as CASSSRTARYSNQPQHF.

This clonotype appeared a single time. The V call is TRBV7-2, the J call TRBJ2-2, with TRBD2 as a possible D gene (6 bases). Trimming removed 4 bases from V and 7 bases from J, with 16 bases in between. CDR3 length equals 15 residues. Germline CDR1 is SGHTA and CDR2 is FQGNSA. The CDR3 DNA sequence: TGTGCCAGCAGCTCGGTCCCCATGGGGGGCGGGGAGCTGTTTTTT. Translated: CASSSVPMGGGELFF.